This T cell receptor (beta chain) was retrieved from a study of T cells after yellow fever vaccination. Study-level information: Researchers used SMART-Seq v4 Ultra Low Input to prepare fractions that had low cell numbers. Notes on the study in general: Just a small share of clonotypes turned up in the CD4 compartment as well as the CD8 compartment.

A 5'RACE template-switching step, the method used to make TCR cDNA, added a universal primer site and UMIs. Each CDR3 protein gets one entry after TCRdb re-called the 5' RACE reads with MiXCR. The table has approximately 170,000 distinct CDR3 sequences, around 10% seen once. Notes on this clonotype: The antigen is not known.

This CDR3 region has 14 residues. Germline V lookup: CDR1 SGHRS, CDR2 YFSETQ. The V gene lost 0 bases and the J gene lost 9 bases, with 13 bases spanning the gap. The input for sequencing was CD8+ T cells sorted from PBMCs, taken 15 days after the yellow fever booster vaccination. This chain uses TRBV5-1 with TRBJ2-1; D gene ambiguous. The clonotype was recovered from a man aged 18 to 29 who received the YFV17D yellow fever vaccine. CDR3 DNA sequence: TGCGCCAGCAGCTTGGTAGGCGGTCGGATTGAGCAGTTCTTC. Its protein product is CASSLVGGRIEQFF. Using reference TRBV5-1 and TRBJ2-1 for the parts outside the CDR3, the full variable domain is KAGVTQTPRYLIKTRGQQVTLSCSPISGHRSVSWYQQTPGQGLQFLFEYFSETQRNKGNFPGRFSGRQFSNSRSEMNVSTLELGDSALYLCASSLVGGRIEQFFGPGTRLTVL.